The rows below give T cell receptor beta chains drawn from one sample of a study of cytomegalovirus exposure and HLA in healthy donors. The data were produced by immunoSEQ multiplex PCR, yet TCRdb's version contains in-frame clones alone and is incomplete. The table records 210,000 or so clones, around four fifths of them present only once. Material for sequencing was PBMCs. The receptor set was obtained from a boy aged 2 to 10 in good health and CMV-seronegative. Both conserved end residues are part of each CDR3. Each record gives: V gene, clone size, D gene, J gene, CDR3 length, CDR3 DNA, CDR3 protein. D genes are given only for firm matches. Only some rows state a clone size, as once, few, many or a class for expanded clones.

TRBV30	-	TRBD2	TRBJ2-1	15	TGTGCCTGGAGGGCTAGCGGGGGGGCCTACAATGAGCAGTTCTTC	CAWRASGGAYNEQFF
TRBV6-5	-	-	TRBJ2-5	13	TGTGCCAGCACGCAGCGTCCAGCGACGACCCAGTACTTC	CASTQRPATTQYF
TRBV5-1	-	TRBD2	TRBJ2-1	15	TGCGCCAGCGATAAGACTAGCGGGAGGTACAATGAGCAGTTCTTC	CASDKTSGRYNEQFF
TRBV10-3	few	-	TRBJ1-1	14	TGTGCCATCAAAAGGTCCCAGGGGAACACTGAAGCTTTCTTT	CAIKRSQGNTEAFF
TRBV28	-	-	TRBJ2-7	15	TGTGCCAGCAGTTCCGGCGAGGGCCACCTTTTAGAGCAGTACTTC	CASSSGEGHLLEQYF
TRBV7-2	-	-	TRBJ2-2	16	TGTGCCAGCAGCTTGAATAGGGGCGGGATCACCGGGGAGCTGTTTTTT	CASSLNRGGITGELFF
TRBV7-9	-	-	TRBJ1-2	16	TGTGCCAGCAGCGTAGGGGGACACGCGGGCAAATATGGCTACACCTTC	CASSVGGHAGKYGYTF
TRBV10-1	-	-	TRBJ2-7	14	TGCGCCAGCAGTGAGCATGGGGGCCGCCACGAGCAGTACTTC	CASSEHGGRHEQYF
TRBV19	-	-	TRBJ2-7	13	TGTGCCAGTAGCCTTCGTCCCTACTACGAGCAGTACTTC	CASSLRPYYEQYF
TRBV5-4	-	-	TRBJ2-3	16	TGTGCCAGCAGCTTGGCAAGCGGGGGACAGACAGATACGCAGTATTTT	CASSLASGGQTDTQYF
TRBV13	-	TRBD1	TRBJ2-3	15	TGTGCCAGCAGCCCCTGGACAGGAGGCACAGATACGCAGTATTTT	CASSPWTGGTDTQYF
TRBV6-1	-	-	TRBJ1-3	16	TGTGCCAGCAGTGGGGGGCGGGGGAACCCTGGAAACACCATATATTTT	CASSGGRGNPGNTIYF
TRBV6-5	-	-	TRBJ1-2	13	TGTGCCAGCAGACAAGACAGGCCGGGCGGCTACACCTTC	CASRQDRPGGYTF
TRBV5-1	-	TRBD1	TRBJ2-7	13	TGCGCCAGCAGCGCGACAGGGTCCCACGAGCAGTACTTC	CASSATGSHEQYF
TRBV6-1	-	-	TRBJ2-1	15	TGTGCCAGCAGTGAAGAGGTTAGCGGCTACAATGAGCAGTTCTTC	CASSEEVSGYNEQFF
TRBV27	-	TRBD1	TRBJ1-5	19	TGTGCCAGCAGTGCCGGCCCGGACAGGGAGCTATATAGCAATCAGCCCCAGCATTTT	CASSAGPDRELYSNQPQHF
TRBV1	-	-	TRBJ2-1	17	TGCACCAGCAGCCTCAATCTAGCGGGAGGGTCCTACAATGAGCAGTTCTTC	CTSSLNLAGGSYNEQFF
TRBV28	-	-	TRBJ1-6	14	TGTGCCAGCAGTTTGGCCGGGTCTAATTCACCCCTCCACTTT	CASSLAGSNSPLHF
TRBV7-3	-	TRBD1	TRBJ1-1	14	TGTGCCAGCAGCTTCGGACAGGGGGCATCTGAAGCTTTCTTT	CASSFGQGASEAFF
TRBV5-8	-	-	TRBJ1-1	15	TGTGCCAGCAGCTTCTATCCCATCTCGAACACTGAAGCTTTCTTT	CASSFYPISNTEAFF
TRBV6-5	few	TRBD1	TRBJ1-6	15	TGTGCCAGCAGGTTGGTGGACAGGGGGAATTCACCCCTCCACTTT	CASRLVDRGNSPLHF
TRBV18	-	-	TRBJ2-5	14	TGTGCCAGCTCACTCTCTCTCAGTCAAGAGACCCAGTACTTC	CASSLSLSQETQYF
TRBV30	once	-	TRBJ2-7	14	TGTGCCTGGCTAATACAGGGTCCGAACTACGAGCAGTACTTC	CAWLIQGPNYEQYF
TRBV7-8	-	-	TRBJ2-2	13	TGTGCCAGCAGCCGACCAGGGCCCGGGGAGCTGTTTTTT	CASSRPGPGELFF
TRBV30	-	-	TRBJ1-5	14	TGTGCCTGGAGTGTGGGGGCTGGCAATCAGCCCCAGCATTTT	CAWSVGAGNQPQHF